These 28 T cell receptor beta chains came from one sample sequenced in a study of CXCR3-negative and CXCR3-positive naive CD8 T cells. Findings and caveats of the study: In CXCR3-positive naive cells, the TRB CDR3s were more hydrophobic than in CXCR3-negative naive cells.

For these TCRs, the target antigens are not known. UMI labels and 5' RACE were used to prepare the TRB cDNA libraries. TCRdb re-analyzed the 5' RACE reads; it lists each CDR3 protein once, without DNA. The sample's table shows more than 75,000 distinct CDR3 sequences. The sequencing input was naive CXCR3+ CD8+ T cells from blood. Subset: CD45RO-CCR7+CD27+CD95- naive CD8+ T cells expressing CXCR3 (TNR3+). These receptors were collected from a human donor in good health. Some clones in this sample may be carry-over from other donors' samples.

The chain couples TRBV27 to TRBJ2-5; TCRdb's D call, TRBD2, is unchecked because there is no DNA. In germline, CDR1 is MNHEY, CDR2 SMNVEV (reference sequence). The CDR3 extends over 16 amino acids. CDR3: CASSQLAGDTQETQYF.

The chain employs TRBV14 and TRBJ2-5; the TCRdb call, TRBD1, lacks DNA for checking. Per germline, CDR1 SGHDN and CDR2 FVKESK. There are 14 residues in the CDR3. Here the CDR3 reads CASSQAGGRETQYF.

This rearrangement joins TRBV28 to TRBJ2-7; TCRdb's D gene call, TRBD1, goes unchecked for lack of DNA. The CDR3 spans 17 residues. Germline V gives CDR1 MDHEN, CDR2 SYDVKM. The CDR3 loop is CASSLEPRKGAIYEQYF.

The chain carries TRBV7-9 and TRBJ2-7; TCRdb's assignment of TRBD1 cannot be checked, as there is no DNA. Germline V CDR1 and CDR2: SEHNR, FQNEAQ (reference sequence). This CDR3 comprises 15 residues. The CDR3 loop reads CASRVYGGPSYEQYF.

The chain is built from TRBV29-1 and TRBJ2-2. This CDR3 is 12 amino acids long. Looked up from germline, CDR1 is SQVTM and CDR2 is ANQGSEA. CDR3 loop: CSVEAYTGELFF.

The CDR3: CASSQADDRGEQFF. The chain carries TRBV4-3 and TRBJ2-1. Germline V gene lookup returns CDR1 LGHNA and CDR2 YSLEER. This CDR3 region has 14 residues.

The V gene is TRBV7-9, the J gene TRBJ2-2; TCRdb picks TRBD1, but there is no DNA to check that call. This CDR3 region has 14 residues. The germline V gene encodes CDR1 SEHNR and CDR2 FQNEAQ (reference sequence). Here the CDR3 reads CASSPTVNTGELFF.

The chain uses TRBV15 and TRBJ2-2; without DNA, the TCRdb call of TRBD1 cannot be checked. Germline V gives CDR1 LNHNV, CDR2 YYDKDF (reference sequence). There are 16 residues in the CDR3. The CDR3 sequence: CATSRARGRNTGELFF.

V is TRBV29-1 and J is TRBJ1-2. CDR1 is SQVTM and CDR2 is ANQGSEA in the germline V gene. The length of the CDR3 is 14 residues. CDR3 protein: CSVEKVTLDYGYTF.

V is TRBV5-4 and J is TRBJ2-1; checking the TCRdb D call of TRBD2 is not possible without DNA. The germline V gene has CDR1 SGHNT and CDR2 YYREEE (reference sequence). This CDR3 spans 15 amino acids. The CDR3 sequence: CASSLVRGELNEQFF.

V is TRBV4-1 and J is TRBJ2-5; TCRdb calls TRBD2, which cannot be checked without DNA. The germline CDR1 and CDR2 sequences are MGHRA and YSYEKL. The CDR3 sequence is 15 residues long. The CDR3 is CASSQGLAGGETQYF.

J is TRBJ2-2 and V is TRBV5-6; TCRdb calls TRBD1, which cannot be checked without DNA. CDR1 is SGHDT and CDR2 is YYEEEE in the germline V gene. This CDR3 is 16 amino acids long. The CDR3 sequence is CASSLVNRRNTGELFF.

This chain uses TRBV15 with TRBJ2-3; as DNA is missing, the TRBD2 call by TCRdb cannot be tested. The germline CDR1 and CDR2 sequences are LNHNV and YYDKDF (reference sequence). The CDR3 is 14 residues long. The CDR3 loop reads CATSGSWGTDTQYF.

The chain combines TRBV29-1 with TRBJ1-2. The CDR3 length is 12 residues. Germline loops: CDR1 SQVTM, CDR2 ANQGSEA. The CDR3 protein is CSVEGKNYGYTF.

V and J are TRBV12-3 or TRBV12-4 and TRBJ2-7; lacking DNA, the TRBD2 call made by TCRdb goes unchecked. The CDR3 length is 13 residues. The CDR3 protein is CATSYSSSYEQYF.

V is TRBV28 and J is TRBJ2-7; TCRdb returns TRBD1, unconfirmable since there is no DNA. The CDR3 is made up of 13 amino acids. Germline lookup yields CDR1 MDHEN and CDR2 SYDVKM. The chain's CDR3 is CASSTGETYEQYF.

V gene TRBV7-7 combines with J gene TRBJ2-2; TCRdb designates TRBD1, a call that cannot be tested without DNA. This CDR3 region has 16 residues. In germline, CDR1 is SSHAT, CDR2 FNYEAQ (reference sequence). CDR3: CASSLEGRENTGELFF.

This chain connects TRBV28 to TRBJ2-3; the D call from TCRdb, TRBD1, cannot be confirmed without DNA. Germline lookup yields CDR1 MDHEN and CDR2 SYDVKM. This CDR3 region has 17 residues. The CDR3 region is CASSTVWTDQKGDTQYF.

The chain uses TRBV29-1 and TRBJ2-1; TCRdb selects TRBD2, and the lack of DNA leaves this call unchecked. The CDR3 has 15 amino acids. The germline V gene has CDR1 SQVTM and CDR2 ANQGSEA. The CDR3 sequence is CSVDRFGLAKDEQFF.

V gene TRBV11-2 combines with J gene TRBJ2-1; the TRBD2 assignment by TCRdb is unverifiable without DNA. Germline loops: CDR1 SGHAT, CDR2 FQNNGV. The CDR3 length is 18 residues. CDR3 sequence: CASSLPGLAGGYYNEQFF.

This sequence joins TRBV7-2 and TRBJ1-2. Germline V gene data show CDR1 as SGHTA and CDR2 as FQGNSA. The length of the CDR3 is 16 residues. The CDR3 reads CASSLWGNKFNYGYTF.

The rearrangement links TRBV5-5 to TRBJ2-1. The CDR3 runs 12 residues. Germline CDR1 and CDR2: SGHKS and YYEKEE (reference sequence). The CDR3 is CASSLPDNEQFF.

V gene TRBV6-7 combines with J gene TRBJ2-5; TCRdb indicates TRBD1, and absent DNA this call remains unverified. TRBV6-7 is recorded as an ORF, its role being uncertain. The CDR3 consists of 14 residues. The CDR3 sequence: CASRVRDIQETQYF.

The J gene is TRBJ2-6, the V gene TRBV18; TCRdb gives TRBD2 as the D gene, but with no DNA this cannot be confirmed. The germline CDR1 and CDR2 sequences are KGHSH and LQKENI. The CDR3 is 21 amino acids. CDR3 loop: CASSPRTVGTPVGPGANVLTF.

The CDR3: CASSGVIWEQPQHF. The chain is built from TRBV2 and TRBJ1-5. Germline V gene lookup returns CDR1 SNHLY and CDR2 FYNNEI. CDR3 length equals 14 residues.

The J gene is TRBJ2-1, the V gene TRBV7-9; TCRdb reports TRBD1, a call that lacks DNA to check it against. The CDR3 consists of 12 residues. Germline V gene lookup returns CDR1 SEHNR and CDR2 FQNEAQ (reference sequence). CDR3 in amino acids: CASSPTGQDLFF.

The rearrangement joins TRBV28 to TRBJ2-7; TCRdb calls TRBD2, which cannot be checked without DNA. The CDR3 covers 14 residues. Germline CDR1 MDHEN, CDR2 SYDVKM. The CDR3 loop reads CASSFVGSVDEQYF.

The chain carries TRBV5-1 and TRBJ2-2; the TRBD1 assignment by TCRdb is unverifiable without DNA. CDR1 and CDR2 (germline): SGHRS, YFSETQ. CDR3 length equals 16 residues. CDR3 loop: CASSLVGASNTGELFF.